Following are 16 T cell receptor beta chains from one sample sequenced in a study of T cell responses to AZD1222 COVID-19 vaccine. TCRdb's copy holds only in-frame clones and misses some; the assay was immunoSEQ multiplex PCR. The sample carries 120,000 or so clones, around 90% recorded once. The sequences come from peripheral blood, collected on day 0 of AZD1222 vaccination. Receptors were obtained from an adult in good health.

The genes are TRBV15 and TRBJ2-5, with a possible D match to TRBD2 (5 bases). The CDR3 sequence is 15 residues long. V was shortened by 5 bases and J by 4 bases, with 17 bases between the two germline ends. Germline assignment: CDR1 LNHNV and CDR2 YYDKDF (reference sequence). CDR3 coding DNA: TGTGCCACCAGCCGTGCGGGCCTCACGTTAGAGACCCAGTACTTC. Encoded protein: CATSRAGLTLETQYF.

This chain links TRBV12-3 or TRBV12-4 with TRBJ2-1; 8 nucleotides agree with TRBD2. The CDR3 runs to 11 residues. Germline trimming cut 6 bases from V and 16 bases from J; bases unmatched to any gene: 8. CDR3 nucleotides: TGTGCCAGCAGCTCGAGCGGGAGCTTTTTCTTC. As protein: CASSSSGSFFF.

CDR3 sequence reads: CASRARWNLYYEQYF. CDR3 sequence (DNA): TGTGCCAGCAGAGCGCGTTGGAACCTATATTACGAGCAGTACTTC. This chain joins TRBV6-5 and TRBJ2-7, with D hard to call. Germline V gene data show CDR1 as MNHEY and CDR2 as SVGAGI. Trimming took off 6 bases at V and 4 bases at J, with 19 bases between the two ends. The CDR3 has 15 residues.

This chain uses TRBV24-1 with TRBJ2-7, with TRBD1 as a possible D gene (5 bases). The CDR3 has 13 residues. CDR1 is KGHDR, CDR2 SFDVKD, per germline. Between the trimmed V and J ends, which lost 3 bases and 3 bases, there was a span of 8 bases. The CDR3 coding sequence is TGTGCCACCAGTGATGGTGACAGCTACGAGCAGTACTTC. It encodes CATSDGDSYEQYF.

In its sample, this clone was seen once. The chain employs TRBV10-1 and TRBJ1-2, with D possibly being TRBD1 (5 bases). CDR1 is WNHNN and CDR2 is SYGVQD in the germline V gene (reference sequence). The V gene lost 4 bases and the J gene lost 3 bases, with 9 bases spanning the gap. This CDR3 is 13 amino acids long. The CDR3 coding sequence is TGCGCCAGCAGTGCAGGGCCAGACTATGGCTACACCTTC. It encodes CASSAGPDYGYTF.

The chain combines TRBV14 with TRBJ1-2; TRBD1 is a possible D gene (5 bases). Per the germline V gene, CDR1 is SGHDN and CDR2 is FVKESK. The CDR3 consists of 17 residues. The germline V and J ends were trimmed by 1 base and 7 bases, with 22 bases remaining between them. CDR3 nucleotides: TGTGCCAGCAGCCAAGTGCCAACCCCGCGGCAGGGTATTGGCTACACCTTC. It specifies CASSQVPTPRQGIGYTF.

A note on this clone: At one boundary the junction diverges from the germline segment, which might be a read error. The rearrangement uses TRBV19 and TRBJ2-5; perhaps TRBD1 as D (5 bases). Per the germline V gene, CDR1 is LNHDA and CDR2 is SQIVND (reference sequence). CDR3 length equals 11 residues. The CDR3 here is CASSMGQYGDF. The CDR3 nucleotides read TGTGCCAGTAGTATGGGGCAGTATGGCGACTTC.

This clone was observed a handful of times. CDR3: CASSANDRGSIYEQYF. The CDR3 DNA is TGTGCCAGCTCAGCGAACGACAGGGGAAGTATCTACGAGCAGTACTTC. The rearrangement uses TRBV18 and TRBJ2-7; 8 bases fit TRBD1. The length of the CDR3 is 16 residues. V lost 5 bases, J lost 3 bases, and 12 bases stayed unmatched. The germline V gene encodes CDR1 KGHSH and CDR2 LQKENI.

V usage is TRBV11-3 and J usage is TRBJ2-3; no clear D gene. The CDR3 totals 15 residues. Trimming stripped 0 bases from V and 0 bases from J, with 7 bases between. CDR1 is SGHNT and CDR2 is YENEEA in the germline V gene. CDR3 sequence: CASSLEGTSTDTQYF. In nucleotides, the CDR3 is TGTGCCAGCAGCTTAGAAGGAACTAGCACAGATACGCAGTATTTT.

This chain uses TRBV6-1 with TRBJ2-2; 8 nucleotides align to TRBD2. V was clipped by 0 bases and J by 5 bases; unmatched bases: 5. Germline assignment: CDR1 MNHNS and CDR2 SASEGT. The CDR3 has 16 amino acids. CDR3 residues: CASSEAGGRLTGELFF. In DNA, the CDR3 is TGTGCCAGCAGTGAAGCGGGCGGGAGGTTGACCGGGGAGCTGTTTTTT.

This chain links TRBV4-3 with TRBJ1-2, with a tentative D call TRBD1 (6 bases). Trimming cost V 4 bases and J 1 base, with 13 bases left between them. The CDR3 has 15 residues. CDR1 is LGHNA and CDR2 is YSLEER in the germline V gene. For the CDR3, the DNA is TGCGCCAGCAGCCGTGGGACATCGAATAACTATGGCTACACCTTC. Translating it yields CASSRGTSNNYGYTF.

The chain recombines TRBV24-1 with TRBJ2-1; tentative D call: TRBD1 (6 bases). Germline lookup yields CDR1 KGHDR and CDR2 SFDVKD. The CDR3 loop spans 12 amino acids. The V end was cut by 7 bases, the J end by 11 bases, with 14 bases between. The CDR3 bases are TGTGCCACCAGCCTAGGAGGACAGAAGCAGTTCTTC. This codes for CATSLGGQKQFF.

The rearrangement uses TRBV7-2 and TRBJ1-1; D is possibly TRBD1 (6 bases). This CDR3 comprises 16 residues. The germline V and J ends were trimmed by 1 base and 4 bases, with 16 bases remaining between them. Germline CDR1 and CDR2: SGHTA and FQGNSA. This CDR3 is CASSLGQGSGRTEAFF. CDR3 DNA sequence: TGTGCCAGCAGCTTAGGGCAGGGGAGTGGTCGCACTGAAGCTTTCTTT.

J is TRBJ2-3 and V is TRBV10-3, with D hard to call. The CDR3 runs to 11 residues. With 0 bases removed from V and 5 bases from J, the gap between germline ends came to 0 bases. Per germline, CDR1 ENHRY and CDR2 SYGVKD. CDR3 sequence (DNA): TGTGCCATCAGTGAGTCAGATACGCAGTATTTT. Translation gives CAISESDTQYF.

CDR3 residues: CASSSGTSGNTDTQYF. The CDR3, as DNA: TGCGCCAGCAGCTCCGGGACTAGCGGGAACACAGATACGCAGTATTTT. This chain joins TRBV5-1 and TRBJ2-3; 13 positions match TRBD2. Germline V gene lookup returns CDR1 SGHRS and CDR2 YFSETQ. Trimming at V came to 3 bases and at J to 2 bases, leaving 3 bases not matched to a gene. CDR3 length: 16 amino acids.

CDR3 residues: CASSLGTEYEQYF. The CDR3 coding sequence is TGTGCCAGCAGCTTAGGGACTGAATACGAGCAGTACTTC. The chain joins TRBV11-3 to TRBJ2-7; TRBD2 is a possible D gene (5 bases). V was cut by 1 base and J by 4 bases, with 8 bases left in between. The CDR3 loop spans 13 amino acids. The germline V gene has CDR1 SGHNT and CDR2 YENEEA.